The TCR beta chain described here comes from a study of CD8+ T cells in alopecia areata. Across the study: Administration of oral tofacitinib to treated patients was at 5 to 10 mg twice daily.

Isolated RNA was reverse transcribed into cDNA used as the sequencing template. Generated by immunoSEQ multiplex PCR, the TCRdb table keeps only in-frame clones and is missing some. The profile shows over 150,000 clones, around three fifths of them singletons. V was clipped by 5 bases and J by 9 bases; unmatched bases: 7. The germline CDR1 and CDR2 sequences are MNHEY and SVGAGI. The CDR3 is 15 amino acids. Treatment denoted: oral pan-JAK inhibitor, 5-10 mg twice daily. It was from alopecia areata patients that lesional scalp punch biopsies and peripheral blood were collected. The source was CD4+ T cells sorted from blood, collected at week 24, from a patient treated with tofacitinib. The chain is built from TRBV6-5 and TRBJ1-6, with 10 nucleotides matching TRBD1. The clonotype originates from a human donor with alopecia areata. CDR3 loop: CASSLPGQGSSPLHF. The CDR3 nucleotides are TGTGCCAGCAGTCTTCCGGGACAGGGGAGTTCACCCCTCCACTTT.